This T cell receptor beta chain was recorded in a study of blood T cell repertoires in COVID-19. Germline CDR1 LGHNA, CDR2 YSLEER. The CDR3 sequence is 14 residues long. Trimming pared 1 base from V and 8 bases from J, leaving 12 bases between. Only in-frame clones appear in the TCRdb table, and some are missing; sequencing was by immunoSEQ multiplex PCR. The sample has 150,000 to 200,000 clones; around nine tenths are singletons. The rearrangement joins TRBV4-3 to TRBJ2-1; D is perhaps TRBD2 (6 bases). This clonotype originated in a human donor in a cohort sampled during active COVID-19. The sample was peripheral blood. CDR3 region: CASSQAGRSDEQFF. For the CDR3, the DNA is TGCGCCAGCAGCCAAGCAGGGAGGAGCGATGAGCAGTTCTTC.